This passage covers 31 T cell receptor beta chains from one sample sequenced in a study of blood T cell repertoires in COVID-19. TCRdb's table, derived via immunoSEQ multiplex PCR, lists solely in-frame clones and lacks some. The sample shows some 200,000 clones, about 80% of them seen only once. Sequencing was performed on peripheral blood. The receptors here all came from a woman aged 25 to 39 who had recovered from COVID-19.

The chain employs TRBV19 and TRBJ2-1; perhaps TRBD2 as D (6 bases). This CDR3 has 15 amino acids. Germline CDR1 reads LNHDA; CDR2 reads SQIVND (reference sequence). Trimming removed 10 bases from V and 4 bases from J, with 20 bases in between. DNA of the CDR3: TGTGCCACCCGGACCCGAACCGGACTATACAATGAGCAGTTCTTC. This sequence encodes CATRTRTGLYNEQFF.

This chain connects TRBV24-1 to TRBJ2-7; 8 positions agree with TRBD1. The CDR3 extends over 14 amino acids. With 0 bases clipped from V and 6 bases from J, the junction kept 3 bases outside the gene matches. Germline V gives CDR1 KGHDR, CDR2 SFDVKD. CDR3 sequence: CATSDLGQGSEQYF. The CDR3 bases are TGTGCCACCAGTGATTTGGGACAGGGCTCCGAGCAGTACTTC.

This clone occurred once. J is TRBJ1-6 and V is TRBV30; D unresolved. CDR1 is GTSNPN, CDR2 SVGIG, per germline (reference sequence). The CDR3 extends over 12 amino acids. V was pared by 2 bases and J by 5 bases, with 4 bases between. CDR3 amino acids: CAWSSNNSPLHF. CDR3 nucleotides: TGTGCCTGGAGTTCCAATAATTCACCCCTCCACTTT.

The chain is built from TRBV25-1 and TRBJ2-7, with D possibly TRBD2 on 5 matching bases. Germline CDR1 is MGHDK and CDR2 is SYGVNS. The CDR3 consists of 13 residues. V dropped 6 bases and J dropped 2 bases, with 11 bases sitting between them. The CDR3 protein is CASSRPSTYEQYF. The CDR3 nucleotides read TGTGCCAGCAGCCGCCCTAGCACCTACGAGCAGTACTTC.

The chain uses TRBV2 and TRBJ1-1, with no clear D. From germline, CDR1 is SNHLY and CDR2 FYNNEI. The CDR3 sequence is 13 residues long. The germline V and J ends were trimmed by 6 bases and 5 bases, with 13 bases remaining between them. The CDR3 DNA sequence: TGTGCCAGCAGGGGGAGGGTTAAGACTGAAGCTTTCTTT. Translation: CASRGRVKTEAFF.

The rearrangement uses TRBV2 and TRBJ2-7; D may be TRBD2 (6 bases). This CDR3 has 17 amino acids. Per the germline V gene, CDR1 is SNHLY and CDR2 is FYNNEI. V was clipped by 0 bases and J by 1 base, with 16 bases between them. Here the CDR3 DNA reads TGTGCCAGCAGTGAAGCGCTTTTTGGGGGGAAATCCTACGAGCAGTACTTC. It translates to CASSEALFGGKSYEQYF.

The chain carries TRBV5-3 and TRBJ1-4, with 7 positions matching TRBD1. TRBV5-3 is an ORF, with its function uncertain. The CDR3 is made up of 16 amino acids. V dropped 2 bases and J dropped 4; count of bases not matched to a gene: 8. CDR3 region: CARSLRLDRNNEKLFF. CDR3 nucleotides: TGTGCCAGAAGCTTACGTTTGGACAGGAATAATGAAAAACTGTTTTTT.

The chain employs TRBV3-1 (or the pseudogene TRBV3-2) and TRBJ2-3; D ambiguous. This CDR3 is built from 14 residues. Deletions cut 4 bases from V and 6 bases from J, with 14 bases between. Germline-derived CDR1 and CDR2 are LGHDT and YNNKEL (reference sequence). The CDR3 reads CASSLQPTRDTQYF. The DNA of the CDR3 is TGTGCCAGCAGCCTCCAACCTACTCGGGATACGCAGTATTTT.

The chain links TRBV5-4 to TRBJ1-4, with 7 bases that match TRBD1. Per the germline V gene, CDR1 is SGHNT and CDR2 is YYREEE (reference sequence). The CDR3 is made up of 17 amino acids. After removal of 4 bases from V and 0 bases from J, the junction contained 9 bases not matched to a gene. DNA for the CDR3: TGTGCCAGCAGCCTAGGACAGGATCGAACAACTAATGAAAAACTGTTTTTT. Its translation is CASSLGQDRTTNEKLFF.

V gene TRBV6-5 combines with J gene TRBJ1-1; D is unclear. The CDR3 spans 14 residues. V lost 3 bases and J 3 bases, leaving 11 bases between the germline ends. The germline V gene has CDR1 MNHEY and CDR2 SVGAGI. The chain's CDR3 is CASSYTSDYTEAFF. The CDR3 DNA follows: TGTGCCAGCAGTTATACTTCGGACTACACTGAAGCTTTCTTT.

This rearrangement joins TRBV9 to TRBJ1-6, with 7 bases that match TRBD1. CDR1 SGDLS and CDR2 YYNGEE come from the germline V gene. Trimming at V came to 4 bases and at J to 4 bases, leaving 8 bases not matched to a gene. There are 16 residues in the CDR3. Here the CDR3 reads CASSPQPGQYNSPLHF. The CDR3 DNA follows: TGTGCCAGCAGCCCCCAACCGGGACAGTATAATTCACCCCTCCACTTT.

This chain uses TRBV11-2 with TRBJ2-5, with 8 bases matching TRBD1. The germline gives CDR1 SGHAT, CDR2 FQNNGV. V lost 5 bases and J lost 3; bases outside the gene matches: 2. The CDR3 length is 13 residues. CDR3 amino acids: CASSQDREETQYF. Written as DNA, the CDR3 is TGTGCCAGCAGCCAGGACAGGGAAGAGACCCAGTACTTC.

CDR3 amino acids: CASSGGQGAGYTF. In DNA form, the CDR3 reads TGTGCCAGCAGCGGGGGACAGGGGGCTGGCTACACCTTC. The V call is TRBV9, the J call TRBJ1-2, with 12 nucleotides matching TRBD1. Germline V gene data show CDR1 as SGDLS and CDR2 as YYNGEE. The trim removed 3 bases at V and 7 bases at J, leaving 1 base unmatched. The CDR3 is made up of 13 amino acids.

V gene TRBV7-9 combines with J gene TRBJ1-6, with D possibly matching TRBD1 (6 bases). CDR3 size: 18 residues. CDR1 and CDR2 (germline): SEHNR, FQNEAQ (reference sequence). Trimming removed 3 bases at V and 5 bases at J, with 20 bases between. CDR3 coding DNA: TGTGCCAGCAGCTTCGTAATACGGGGGGCCGGGGATAATTCACCCCTCCACTTT. As protein: CASSFVIRGAGDNSPLHF.

J is TRBJ2-3 and V is TRBV2; D possibly corresponds to TRBD2 (5 bases). CDR1 and CDR2 (germline): SNHLY, FYNNEI. The CDR3 loop spans 15 amino acids. Trimming shortened V by 4 bases and J by 0 bases, and 11 bases separated the two germline ends. In DNA, the CDR3 is TGTGCCAGCAGTGCGCTCGGCGGGAGCACAGATACGCAGTATTTT. This translates into CASSALGGSTDTQYF. Full variable domain (outside the CDR3, taken from reference TRBV2 and TRBJ2-3): EPEVTQTPSHQVTQMGQEVILRCVPISNHLYFYWYRQILGQKVEFLVSFYNNEISEKSEIFDDQFSVERPDGSNFTLKIRSTKLEDSAMYFCASSALGGSTDTQYFGPGTRLTVL.

V is TRBV30 and J is TRBJ1-5; D is unresolved. The CDR3 covers 14 residues. V was clipped by 2 bases and J by 1 base, with 9 bases between them. The V gene's germline CDR1 is GTSNPN and CDR2 SVGIG (reference sequence). The CDR3 DNA reads as TGTGCCTGGAGTCGCGACAACAGCAATCAGCCCCAGCATTTT. Amino acids: CAWSRDNSNQPQHF.

V and J are TRBV5-4 and TRBJ2-5, with 8 positions matching TRBD1. The CDR3 loop spans 16 amino acids. The trim removed 4 bases at V and 2 bases at J, leaving 10 bases unmatched. From germline, CDR1 is SGHNT and CDR2 YYREEE (reference sequence). The CDR3 sequence is CASSTDIGQGQETQYF. For the CDR3, the DNA is TGTGCCAGCAGCACTGACATCGGACAGGGTCAAGAGACCCAGTACTTC. The complete variable domain, with remaining parts taken from reference TRBV5-4 and TRBJ2-5, reads ETGVTQSPTHLIKTRGQQVTLRCSSQSGHNTVSWYQQALGQGPQFIFQYYREEENGRGNFPPRFSGLQFPNYSSELNVNALELDDSALYLCASSTDIGQGQETQYFGPGTRLLVL.

The rearrangement uses TRBV5-1 and TRBJ2-1; 11 bases align to TRBD2. J gave up 3 bases and V 6 bases, and 5 bases lay outside the gene matches. CDR1 is SGHRS, CDR2 YFSETQ, per germline. This CDR3 spans 15 amino acids. Here the CDR3 reads CASMPGTSGYNEQFF. The DNA of the CDR3 is TGCGCCAGCATGCCCGGGACTAGCGGCTACAATGAGCAGTTCTTC.

The chain uses TRBV6-5 and TRBJ2-7; D is possibly TRBD2 (6 bases). Germline-derived CDR1 and CDR2 are MNHEY and SVGAGI. The V gene lost 11 bases and the J gene lost 3 bases, with 11 bases spanning the gap. The CDR3 runs to 11 residues. CDR3 nucleotide sequence: TGTGCCTCTGGACTAAACTACGAGCAGTACTTC. Translating it yields CASGLNYEQYF.

The chain employs TRBV28 and TRBJ1-1; 9 bases fit TRBD1. J gave up 5 bases and V 5 bases, and 9 bases lay outside the gene matches. This CDR3 spans 15 amino acids. The germline V gene encodes CDR1 MDHEN and CDR2 SYDVKM. CDR3 DNA: TGTGCCAGCAGTCCTCCACAGGGGGCCTCGACTGAAGCTTTCTTT. It translates to CASSPPQGASTEAFF. The entire variable domain, with the rest obtained from reference TRBV28 and TRBJ1-1, is as follows: DVKVTQSSRYLVKRTGEKVFLECVQDMDHENMFWYRQDPGLGLRLIYFSYDVKMKEKGDIPEGYSVSREKKERFSLILESASTNQTSMYLCASSPPQGASTEAFFGQGTRLTVV.

The rearrangement links TRBV10-1 to TRBJ2-3, with TRBD2 identical over 9 bases. This CDR3 region has 16 residues. Germline loops: CDR1 WNHNN, CDR2 SYGVQD (reference sequence). V shed 0 bases and J 7 bases; nucleotides not matched to a gene: 8. In DNA, the CDR3 is TGCGCCAGCAGTGAGTCTAGCGGGAGTGGATTAAATACGCAGTATTTT. It is translated as CASSESSGSGLNTQYF.

This chain connects TRBV30 to TRBJ2-7; maybe TRBD1 (5 bases). V lost 5 bases to trimming and J lost 6 bases, with 11 bases between them. Germline V gene lookup returns CDR1 GTSNPN and CDR2 SVGIG (reference sequence). The CDR3 is 11 residues long. The CDR3 spells CAWGLGVEQYF. CDR3 DNA sequence: TGTGCCTGGGGGTTAGGGGTCGAGCAGTACTTC. Looking up the rest from reference TRBV30 and TRBJ2-7 gives the full variable domain: SQTIHQWPATLVQPVGSPLSLECTVEGTSNPNLYWYRQAAGRGLQLLFYSVGIGQISSEVPQNLSASRPQDRQFILSSKKLLLSDSGFYLCAWGLGVEQYFGPGTRLTVT.

This clone was seen a single time. The V and J genes are TRBV27 and TRBJ1-1; TRBD1 agrees at 8 bases. CDR1 and CDR2 from the germline V gene are MNHEY and SMNVEV (reference sequence). This CDR3 contains 16 residues. V was clipped by 5 bases and J by 5 bases; unmatched bases: 13. The CDR3 DNA reads TGTGCCAGCAGTCCCGCCCGGACAGGGAGGCGAACTGAAGCTTTCTTT. Protein: CASSPARTGRRTEAFF.

This rearrangement joins TRBV5-4 to TRBJ2-5; 7 nucleotides align to TRBD2. J was trimmed by 3 bases and V by 0 bases; bases with no gene match: 5. From germline, CDR1 is SGHNT and CDR2 YYREEE (reference sequence). This CDR3 is built from 15 residues. CDR3 DNA sequence: TGTGCCAGCAGCTTGGGACTAGCTTCTGAAGAGACCCAGTACTTC. Encoded protein: CASSLGLASEETQYF.

This clone was detected only once. V and J are TRBV3-1 (or the pseudogene TRBV3-2) and TRBJ1-5; 7 nucleotides agree with TRBD1. The J segment lost 6 bases and the V segment lost 2 bases, leaving 1 base of the junction unmatched. The CDR3 has 13 residues. Germline CDR1 LGHDT, CDR2 YNNKEL (reference sequence). CDR3 nucleotide sequence: TGTGCCAGCAGCCAAACAGGGGTTCAGCCCCAGCATTTT. Protein product: CASSQTGVQPQHF.

V is TRBV5-1 and J is TRBJ2-1; TRBD2 matches at 10 bases. CDR1 and CDR2 from the germline V gene are SGHRS and YFSETQ. This CDR3 has 15 amino acids. V shed 4 bases, J shed 10 bases, and the junction held 11 bases outside the gene matches. CDR3 coding DNA: TGCGCCAGCAGCGGAGCGGGGGGGTTGTATAACGAGCAGTTCTTC. It translates to CASSGAGGLYNEQFF. Supplemented by reference TRBV5-1 and TRBJ2-1, the full variable domain reads KAGVTQTPRYLIKTRGQQVTLSCSPISGHRSVSWYQQTPGQGLQFLFEYFSETQRNKGNFPGRFSGRQFSNSRSEMNVSTLELGDSALYLCASSGAGGLYNEQFFGPGTRLTVL.

The chain carries TRBV6-5 and TRBJ2-7; TRBD1 aligns across 8 bases. The CDR3 length is 15 residues. The ends lost 5 bases at V and 3 bases at J; junction bases unmatched: 9. Germline V gene data show CDR1 as MNHEY and CDR2 as SVGAGI. In nucleotides, the CDR3 is TGTGCCAGCAGTCCGAGGACAGGGTGGGGCTACGAGCAGTACTTC. Its translation: CASSPRTGWGYEQYF.

As concerns this clone: Other DNA sequences from this sample encode an identical CDR3 as well. The J gene is TRBJ2-2, the V gene TRBV9, with 13 bases lining up with TRBD2. V shed 0 bases and J 4 bases; nucleotides not matched to a gene: 6. The CDR3 sequence is 18 residues long. CDR1 SGDLS and CDR2 YYNGEE come from the germline V gene. The CDR3 here is CASSVGLAGGSGTGELFF. The CDR3 DNA follows: TGTGCCAGCAGCGTAGGACTAGCGGGAGGTTCCGGCACCGGGGAGCTGTTTTTT.

The chain uses TRBV24-1 and TRBJ2-2, with D tentatively TRBD2 (5 bases). V lost 4 bases, J lost 2 bases, and 10 bases lay in between. CDR3 size: 15 residues. CDR1 KGHDR and CDR2 SFDVKD come from the germline V gene. CDR3 in DNA: TGTGCCACCAGTGACCGGACTGTTAACACCGGGGAGCTGTTTTTT. It encodes CATSDRTVNTGELFF.

The genes are TRBV9 and TRBJ1-6, with TRBD1 as a possible D gene (6 bases). The CDR3 extends over 13 amino acids. Germline V CDR1 and CDR2: SGDLS, YYNGEE. V was clipped by 8 bases and J by 9 bases, with 15 bases between them. The CDR3 nucleotides are TGTGCCAGTTCCGGGGAGGGGGGTTCACCCCTCCACTTT. Translation: CASSGEGGSPLHF.

The chain carries TRBV18 and TRBJ2-7; no clear D. Germline CDR1 and CDR2: KGHSH and LQKENI. V was cut by 3 bases and J by 3 bases, with 15 bases left in between. The CDR3 extends over 15 amino acids. CDR3 bases: TGTGCCAGCTCACCCTCCTCTGAGACGGGCTACGAGCAGTACTTC. Translated: CASSPSSETGYEQYF.